This is a list of T cell receptor beta chains from one sample in a study of shared clonotypes between healthy human individuals. Generated by immunoSEQ multiplex PCR, the TCRdb table keeps only in-frame clones and is missing some. The sample gives roughly 2.1 million clones, around 93% of which show up once; 1.5% to 2% is in the top ten. Sequenced material: naive CD8+ T cells from PBMCs. The receptors originated from a man aged 18 to 30 in good health. Some clones in this sample may be carry-over from other donors' samples. Both conserved end residues are part of each CDR3. Fields, in order: J gene, V gene, CDR3 protein.

j_call: TRBJ2-1; v_call: TRBV4-1; cdr3_aa: CASSQDPSVAGAQFF
j_call: TRBJ2-5; v_call: TRBV19; cdr3_aa: CASSSGRGETQYF
j_call: TRBJ1-5; v_call: TRBV19; cdr3_aa: CASSLEDSNQPQHF
j_call: TRBJ1-2; v_call: TRBV5-1; cdr3_aa: CASSGRDPQRGYTF
j_call: TRBJ1-4; v_call: TRBV11-2; cdr3_aa: CASSFTTGVNEKLFF
j_call: TRBJ2-7; v_call: TRBV7-9; cdr3_aa: CASRDRTSGDYEQYF
j_call: TRBJ2-5; v_call: TRBV14; cdr3_aa: CASSPDRLQETQYF
j_call: TRBJ1-2; v_call: TRBV23-1; cdr3_aa: CASSQSSTAANYGYTF
j_call: TRBJ2-2; v_call: TRBV7-9; cdr3_aa: CASSTQDTGELFF
j_call: TRBJ1-2; v_call: TRBV4-1; cdr3_aa: CASSPWDRGERGYTF
j_call: TRBJ2-7; v_call: TRBV27; cdr3_aa: CASSLKVPGTYEQYF
j_call: TRBJ2-7; v_call: TRBV4-3; cdr3_aa: CASSQVRQSSYEQYF
j_call: TRBJ2-3; v_call: TRBV5-1; cdr3_aa: CASSLIGQGPDTQYF
j_call: TRBJ2-7; v_call: TRBV7-9; cdr3_aa: CASSLARDSSLTNYEQYF
j_call: TRBJ2-1; v_call: TRBV28; cdr3_aa: CASSLGLAAYNEQFF
j_call: TRBJ1-4; v_call: TRBV28; cdr3_aa: CASTFDGGSNEKLFF
j_call: TRBJ2-7; v_call: TRBV4-2; cdr3_aa: CASSLTEGGSYEQYF
j_call: TRBJ2-7; v_call: TRBV10-3; cdr3_aa: CAISDGGTSYEQYF
j_call: TRBJ1-2; v_call: TRBV2; cdr3_aa: CASTDRDRALRGYTF
j_call: TRBJ2-7; v_call: TRBV14; cdr3_aa: CASSQDRLAGGKQYF
j_call: TRBJ2-1; v_call: TRBV27; cdr3_aa: CASSPDRVWGNEQFF
j_call: TRBJ1-2; v_call: TRBV4-1; cdr3_aa: CASSQEFSYYGYTF
j_call: TRBJ2-2; v_call: TRBV5-6; cdr3_aa: CASSLGRRTGLIAGELFF
j_call: TRBJ1-2; v_call: TRBV30; cdr3_aa: CAFYTGTGYGYTF
j_call: TRBJ2-7; v_call: TRBV30; cdr3_aa: CAWEPSAGTANEQYF
j_call: TRBJ1-1; v_call: TRBV6-5; cdr3_aa: CASSSGVVGTEAFF
j_call: TRBJ1-1; v_call: TRBV28; cdr3_aa: CASSFRQSMNTEAFF
j_call: TRBJ2-3; v_call: TRBV19; cdr3_aa: CASSITTDTQYF
j_call: TRBJ2-7; v_call: TRBV27; cdr3_aa: CASSLGWQGEQYF
j_call: TRBJ1-4; v_call: TRBV15; cdr3_aa: CATSIRFEKLFF
j_call: TRBJ2-7; v_call: TRBV27; cdr3_aa: CASSASETGAPYEQYF
j_call: TRBJ2-7; v_call: TRBV27; cdr3_aa: CASSLIPRGGLSYEQYF
j_call: TRBJ2-3; v_call: TRBV7-9; cdr3_aa: CASSFGQPFTDTQYF
j_call: TRBJ1-4; v_call: TRBV27; cdr3_aa: CASSPTGLPEKLFF
j_call: TRBJ1-2; v_call: TRBV9; cdr3_aa: CASSAGLELGYGYTF
j_call: TRBJ1-2; v_call: TRBV6-1; cdr3_aa: CASSDGKVYGYTF
j_call: TRBJ2-3; v_call: TRBV15; cdr3_aa: CATRGFAGDSTDTQYF
j_call: TRBJ2-7; v_call: TRBV6-5; cdr3_aa: CASSYIHREGFHEQYF
j_call: TRBJ1-2; v_call: TRBV20-1; cdr3_aa: CSARPGYGYTF
j_call: TRBJ2-7; v_call: TRBV9; cdr3_aa: CASSVADGPYEQYF
j_call: TRBJ2-7; v_call: TRBV7-9; cdr3_aa: CASSNSPSLEQYF
j_call: TRBJ1-2; v_call: TRBV7-3; cdr3_aa: CASSPRLLANYGYTF
j_call: TRBJ1-5; v_call: TRBV4-1; cdr3_aa: CASSQVGRGSQPQHF
j_call: TRBJ1-2; v_call: TRBV27; cdr3_aa: CASRTDANYGYTF
j_call: TRBJ2-5; v_call: TRBV6-6; cdr3_aa: CVSTRTREGEETQYF
j_call: TRBJ2-1; v_call: TRBV21-1; cdr3_aa: CASSALRGTGANEQFF
j_call: TRBJ2-7; v_call: TRBV28; cdr3_aa: CASDNRGPLNAYEQYF
j_call: TRBJ2-7; v_call: TRBV7-2; cdr3_aa: CASSLMRAYEQYF
j_call: TRBJ1-5; v_call: TRBV4-1; cdr3_aa: CASSQVIQGGNQPQHF
j_call: TRBJ2-5; v_call: TRBV6-5; cdr3_aa: CASSWSGAGETQYF
j_call: TRBJ2-7; v_call: TRBV9; cdr3_aa: CASSPGWGYEQYF
j_call: TRBJ2-3; v_call: TRBV7-8; cdr3_aa: CASSFSASEGTDTQYF
j_call: TRBJ2-3; v_call: TRBV7-9; cdr3_aa: CASSLAGVKDTQYF
j_call: TRBJ2-7; v_call: TRBV19; cdr3_aa: CASSIGASEQYF
j_call: TRBJ2-3; v_call: TRBV4-3; cdr3_aa: CASSQDRGPTSGYTDTQYF